These 24 T cell receptor beta chains came from one sample sequenced in a study of CXCR3-negative and CXCR3-positive naive CD8 T cells. Carrying UMI labels, the TRB cDNA libraries were prepared through 5' RACE. TCRdb reworked the 5' RACE reads into one entry per CDR3 protein, no DNA. Recorded for this sample: 45,000 to 70,000 distinct CDR3 sequences. Sequences were obtained from memory CD8+ T cells from blood. These receptors all come from a human donor in good health. Some clones in this sample may be carry-over from other donors' samples.

V gene TRBV6-1 combines with J gene TRBJ2-3; TCRdb outputs TRBD2, but without DNA this stays unchecked. The CDR3 has 14 amino acids. Germline CDR1 is MNHNS and CDR2 is SASEGT. CDR3 protein: CACPSGTSVDTQYF.

This chain connects TRBV21-1 to TRBJ1-1. TRBV21-1 is a documented pseudogene. The CDR3 runs 15 residues. CDR3: CASSKKTGNCTEAFF.

The J gene is TRBJ2-5, the V gene TRBV28; TCRdb designates TRBD1, a call that cannot be tested without DNA. The CDR3 is 17 residues long. In germline, CDR1 is MDHEN, CDR2 SYDVKM. The chain's CDR3 is CASRHQLTQGYQETQYF.

The chain joins TRBV29-1 to TRBJ2-1; TCRdb designates TRBD1, a call that cannot be tested without DNA. This CDR3 region has 15 residues. CDR1 is SQVTM and CDR2 is ANQGSEA in the germline V gene. CDR3 amino acids: CSVEAQASSYNEQFF.

The rearrangement uses TRBV29-1 and TRBJ2-2; TCRdb calls TRBD2, which cannot be checked without DNA. In germline, CDR1 is SQVTM, CDR2 ANQGSEA. The CDR3 consists of 13 residues. CDR3 protein: CSGCLQGGRELFF.

The chain recombines TRBV6-4 with TRBJ2-1; TCRdb selects TRBD1, and the lack of DNA leaves this call unchecked. Germline values: CDR1 MRHNA, CDR2 SNTAGT. The CDR3 runs 15 residues. This CDR3 reads CASSDGTGSYNEQFF.

The rearrangement uses TRBV29-1 and TRBJ2-7; TCRdb's assignment of TRBD2 cannot be checked, as there is no DNA. This CDR3 contains 13 residues. Germline CDR1 is SQVTM and CDR2 is ANQGSEA. Here the CDR3 reads CSVVALESYEQYF.

The V gene is TRBV28, the J gene TRBJ2-7. This CDR3 comprises 13 residues. Germline-derived CDR1 and CDR2 are MDHEN and SYDVKM. The CDR3 sequence: CASSSRLLDEQYF. Complete variable domain (other parts from reference TRBV28 and TRBJ2-7): DVKVTQSSRYLVKRTGEKVFLECVQDMDHENMFWYRQDPGLGLRLIYFSYDVKMKEKGDIPEGYSVSREKKERFSLILESASTNQTSMYLCASSSRLLDEQYFGPGTRLTVT.

J is TRBJ2-7 and V is TRBV7-8; without DNA, the TCRdb call of TRBD2 cannot be checked. Germline V lookup: CDR1 SGHVS, CDR2 FQNEAQ. The CDR3 has 15 amino acids. The CDR3 sequence: CASSLTLAEAYEQYF.

V gene TRBV4-2 combines with J gene TRBJ2-3; TCRdb picks TRBD2, but there is no DNA to check that call. The V gene's germline CDR1 is LGHNA and CDR2 YNFKEQ. CDR3 length equals 15 residues. The CDR3 region is CASSRAEAGEDTQYF.

J is TRBJ2-5 and V is TRBV6-6; there is no DNA to check the TCRdb D call of TRBD2. Germline V lookup: CDR1 MNHNY, CDR2 SVGAGI (reference sequence). This CDR3 is 15 amino acids long. The CDR3 reads CASSYSMEGQETQYF.

The V gene is TRBV7-3, the J gene TRBJ2-5; checking the TCRdb D call of TRBD2 is not possible without DNA. The CDR3 is 17 residues long. Looked up from germline, CDR1 is SGHTA and CDR2 is FQGTGA. The CDR3 here is CASSLVGRLADQETQYF. The full variable domain, rest sourced from reference TRBV7-3 and TRBJ2-5, is GAGVSQTPSNKVTEKGKYVELRCDPISGHTALYWYRQSLGQGPEFLIYFQGTGAADDSGLPNDRFFAVRPEGSVSTLKIQRTERGDSAVYLCASSLVGRLADQETQYFGPGTRLLVL.

The chain couples TRBV19 to TRBJ1-1. The CDR3 is 12 residues long. CDR1 and CDR2 from the germline V gene are LNHDA and SQIVND (reference sequence). The chain's CDR3 is CASTKGTAEAFF.

The chain uses TRBV5-1 and TRBJ2-3; TCRdb's D gene call, TRBD1, goes unchecked for lack of DNA. The CDR3 loop spans 12 amino acids. The germline gives CDR1 SGHRS, CDR2 YFSETQ. CDR3 sequence: CASSPGRTQWYF.

The chain combines TRBV10-3 with TRBJ2-7. Germline lookup yields CDR1 ENHRY and CDR2 SYGVKD. There are 14 residues in the CDR3. The CDR3 here is CAISESTSVYEQYF.

The chain links TRBV3-1 to TRBJ2-7; TCRdb names TRBD2, which stays unverified in the absence of DNA. CDR1 is LGHDT, CDR2 YNNKEL, per germline (reference sequence). The CDR3 length is 14 residues. Here the CDR3 reads CASSPTRNPYEQYF.

The V gene is TRBV12-5, the J gene TRBJ2-3. From germline, CDR1 is LGHNT and CDR2 FRNRAP. The CDR3 spans 14 residues. CDR3 residues: CASGLVASTDTQYF. Using reference TRBV12-5 and TRBJ2-3 for the parts outside the CDR3, the full variable domain is DARVTQTPRHKVTEMGQEVTMRCQPILGHNTVFWYRQTMMQGLELLAYFRNRAPLDDSGMPKDRFSAEMPDATLATLKIQPSEPRDSAVYFCASGLVASTDTQYFGPGTRLTVL.

This rearrangement joins TRBV7-2 to TRBJ2-7. CDR1 SGHTA and CDR2 FQGNSA come from the germline V gene. This CDR3 has 13 amino acids. CDR3 sequence: CASSLGPDYEQYF.

The rearrangement uses TRBV13 and TRBJ2-1; TCRdb indicates TRBD2, and absent DNA this call remains unverified. This CDR3 region has 15 residues. CDR1 PRHDT and CDR2 FYEKMQ come from the germline V gene (reference sequence). CDR3 in amino acids: CASSLEGTTYNEQFF.

The CDR3 loop reads CSVEDPARARDTDTQYF. The chain couples TRBV29-1 to TRBJ2-3; there is no DNA to check the TCRdb D call of TRBD1. CDR1 is SQVTM, CDR2 ANQGSEA, per germline. The CDR3 is 17 residues long.

The CDR3 loop is CASSQRGVGTSYEQYF. The chain has TRBV14 and TRBJ2-7. The CDR3 loop spans 16 amino acids. Germline CDR1 reads SGHDN; CDR2 reads FVKESK.

J is TRBJ2-7 and V is TRBV20-1. Germline loops: CDR1 DFQATT, CDR2 SNEGSKA (reference sequence). The CDR3 spans 14 residues. CDR3 amino acids: CSARGNSLTYEQYF.

This CDR3 reads CASRQTGVGAEQYF. This sequence joins TRBV6-6 and TRBJ2-7; TCRdb names TRBD1, which stays unverified in the absence of DNA. CDR1 and CDR2 (germline): MNHNY, SVGAGI (reference sequence). This CDR3 spans 14 amino acids.

This chain connects TRBV3-1 to TRBJ1-1. Germline V gene data show CDR1 as LGHDT and CDR2 as YNNKEL (reference sequence). The CDR3 length is 14 residues. Here the CDR3 reads CASSQTEIDSEAFF.